The 11 T cell receptor beta chains below come from one sample, sequenced in a study of blood T cell repertoires in COVID-19. The protocol was immunoSEQ multiplex PCR, while the TCRdb copy is restricted to in-frame clones and leaves out a portion. The sample records under 350,000 clones, 85% to 90% being singletons. Sequencing was done on a sample of PBMCs or T cells enriched from blood (not recorded which). These receptors were obtained from a man aged 25 to 40 who had recovered from COVID-19.

V gene TRBV19 combines with J gene TRBJ1-3; D not certain. V gave up 3 bases and J gave up 9 bases, with 12 bases separating them. The CDR3 is 13 residues long. From germline, CDR1 is LNHDA and CDR2 SQIVND (reference sequence). In DNA, the CDR3 is TGTGCCAGTAGTATCTTGGGAGGTGGCACCATATATTTT. This sequence encodes CASSILGGGTIYF.

This chain connects TRBV7-9 to TRBJ2-7; weak D call: TRBD2 (6 bases). V was pared by 0 bases and J by 0 bases, with 12 bases between. The germline gives CDR1 SEHNR, CDR2 FQNEAQ (reference sequence). The CDR3 is made up of 16 amino acids. The CDR3 reads CASSLAARGPSYEQYF. The CDR3 DNA reads as TGTGCCAGCAGCTTAGCTGCGCGGGGACCCTCCTACGAGCAGTACTTC.

The chain couples TRBV7-9 to TRBJ2-7, with D perhaps matching TRBD2 (6 bases). Germline CDR1 and CDR2: SEHNR and FQNEAQ (reference sequence). Trimming cost V 1 base and J 1 base, with 14 bases left between them. The CDR3 loop spans 16 amino acids. The CDR3 nucleotides are TGTGCCAGCAGCTTAGGCGCGTTGGGGGGATCCTACGAGCAGTACTTC. Protein sequence: CASSLGALGGSYEQYF. Full variable domain (remainder filled in from reference TRBV7-9 and TRBJ2-7): DTGVSQNPRHKITKRGQNVTFRCDPISEHNRLYWYRQTLGQGPEFLTYFQNEAQLEKSRLLSDRFSAERPKGSFSTLEIQRTEQGDSAMYLCASSLGALGGSYEQYFGPGTRLTVT.

The chain recombines TRBV12-3 or TRBV12-4 with TRBJ2-5; D is uncertain. Trimming stripped 6 bases from V and 14 bases from J, with 13 bases between. The CDR3 is 10 amino acids. The CDR3 DNA is TGTGCCAGCAGGCCTCGAAGCCGCTACTTC. This codes for CASRPRSRYF.

This chain uses TRBV13 with TRBJ2-3; 12 bases match TRBD2. Germline loops: CDR1 PRHDT, CDR2 FYEKMQ (reference sequence). This CDR3 has 18 residues. With 5 bases clipped from V and 4 bases from J, the junction kept 13 bases outside the gene matches. The CDR3 reads CASSPGLAGWGRADTQYF. The CDR3 DNA is TGTGCCAGCAGCCCGGGACTAGCGGGCTGGGGTCGGGCAGATACGCAGTATTTT.

J is TRBJ2-7 and V is TRBV5-5; TRBD2 matches at 15 bases. Germline CDR1 reads SGHKS; CDR2 reads YYEKEE (reference sequence). This CDR3 comprises 14 residues. V lost 4 bases, J lost 6 bases, and 2 bases stayed unmatched. The CDR3 loop reads CASSRTSGRAEQYF. The DNA of the CDR3 is TGTGCCAGCAGCAGGACTAGCGGGAGGGCCGAGCAGTACTTC. The variable domain in full, with the rest retrieved from reference TRBV5-5 and TRBJ2-7, is DAGVTQSPTHLIKTRGQQVTLRCSPISGHKSVSWYQQVLGQGPQFIFQYYEKEERGRGNFPDRFSARQFPNYSSELNVNALLLGDSALYLCASSRTSGRAEQYFGPGTRLTVT.

This sequence joins TRBV30 and TRBJ1-6; 7 positions agree with TRBD1. V was clipped by 3 bases and J by 8 bases; unmatched bases: 4. Per the germline V gene, CDR1 is GTSNPN and CDR2 is SVGIG (reference sequence). CDR3 length equals 13 residues. The CDR3 here is CAWSGRGYSPLHF. CDR3 bases: TGTGCCTGGAGCGGCAGGGGGTATTCACCCCTCCACTTT.

V gene TRBV10-3 combines with J gene TRBJ2-1; D is possibly TRBD2 (5 bases). The germline CDR1 and CDR2 sequences are ENHRY and SYGVKD. The CDR3 extends over 13 amino acids. V was cut by 0 bases and J by 10 bases, with 10 bases left in between. The DNA for the CDR3 is TGTGCCATCAGTGAGTCGGCCCCGGGGGAGCAGTTCTTC. Translation: CAISESAPGEQFF.

The V and J genes are TRBV7-6 and TRBJ1-5; weak D call: TRBD1 (5 bases). This CDR3 has 14 amino acids. Germline CDR1 SGHVS, CDR2 FNYEAQ. V was cut by 3 bases and J by 3 bases, with 9 bases left in between. CDR3 sequence (DNA): TGTGCCAGCAGCTTCTCGGGACTCAATCAGCCCCAGCATTTT. It specifies CASSFSGLNQPQHF.

The rearrangement links TRBV29-1 to TRBJ1-2; D remains unclear. Looked up from germline, CDR1 is SQVTM and CDR2 is ANQGSEA. The CDR3 sequence is 15 residues long. Trimming took off 1 base at V and 4 bases at J, with 16 bases between the two ends. The CDR3 nucleotides are TGCAGCGTTGAAGTTGAATCCGCACAGACCTATGGCTACACCTTC. It codes for CSVEVESAQTYGYTF.

The chain recombines TRBV9 with TRBJ1-3; 9 nucleotides match TRBD1. The ends lost 3 bases at V and 0 bases at J; junction bases unmatched: 4. The CDR3 runs to 16 residues. The V gene's germline CDR1 is SGDLS and CDR2 YYNGEE. Written as DNA, the CDR3 is TGTGCCAGCAGCGCCCGGACAGGGGACTCTGGAAACACCATATATTTT. Encoded protein: CASSARTGDSGNTIYF.